One sample yielded the 18 T cell receptor beta chains listed below, sequenced in a study of cytomegalovirus exposure and HLA in healthy donors. The PCR used 60 Vbeta and 13 Jbeta primers. The protocol was immunoSEQ multiplex PCR, while the TCRdb copy is restricted to in-frame clones and leaves out a portion. The sample carries 60,000 to 80,000 clones, 70% to 85% recorded once. Sample: PBMCs. Receptors were obtained from a woman under 40 in good health and CMV-seronegative.

This clone was recorded a few times. J is TRBJ1-2 and V is TRBV2; 8 bases are a match to TRBD1. V trimming: 11 bases; J trimming: 1 base; junction bases outside the gene matches: 9. Germline V lookup: CDR1 SNHLY, CDR2 FYNNEI. This CDR3 is built from 14 residues. In DNA form, the CDR3 reads TGTGCCTCCGCAGGGGGCGCAGGTAACTATGGCTACACCTTC. Its protein is CASAGGAGNYGYTF.

The V and J genes are TRBV29-1 and TRBJ1-2; no reliable D call. The CDR3 consists of 12 residues. The V and J ends lost 6 bases and 7 bases respectively, with 15 bases between them. Germline assignment: CDR1 SQVTM and CDR2 ANQGSEA. The CDR3 sequence is CSVLTGLGGYTF. The CDR3 DNA reads TGCAGCGTCCTCACGGGGTTAGGTGGCTACACCTTC.

This clone was detected a few times. The V call is TRBV6-6, the J call TRBJ1-1; TRBD1 aligns across 7 bases. This CDR3 has 14 amino acids. Germline loops: CDR1 MNHNY, CDR2 SVGAGI (reference sequence). J was trimmed by 6 bases and V by 5 bases; bases with no gene match: 9. The CDR3 loop reads CASSGPAGGAEAFF. Here the CDR3 DNA reads TGTGCCAGCAGTGGACCGGCAGGGGGAGCTGAAGCTTTCTTT.

The CDR3: CAWATGGHGYTF. DNA for the CDR3: TGTGCCTGGGCTACAGGGGGCCATGGCTACACCTTC. V and J are TRBV30 and TRBJ1-2; 9 nucleotides align to TRBD1. CDR1 is GTSNPN, CDR2 SVGIG, per germline (reference sequence). After removal of 5 bases from V and 6 bases from J, the junction contained 4 bases not matched to a gene. The CDR3 totals 12 residues.

This sequence joins TRBV5-4 and TRBJ1-3; TRBD1 is a possible D gene (5 bases). CDR1 SGHNT and CDR2 YYREEE come from the germline V gene (reference sequence). The CDR3 extends over 14 amino acids. The ends were cut back, 2 bases at V and 2 bases at J, with 8 bases in the middle. CDR3 loop: CASSFAGAGNTIYF. The CDR3 coding sequence is TGTGCCAGCAGCTTCGCGGGGGCTGGAAACACCATATATTTT.

The rearrangement links TRBV5-4 to TRBJ1-2, with D maybe TRBD1 (5 bases). With 0 bases removed from V and 4 bases from J, the gap between germline ends came to 10 bases. The CDR3 extends over 14 amino acids. CDR1 and CDR2 from the germline V gene are SGHNT and YYREEE (reference sequence). CDR3 nucleotides: TGTGCCAGCAGCTTGGAGGCAGGGCCCTATGGCTACACCTTC. Amino acids: CASSLEAGPYGYTF.

The chain employs TRBV5-4 and TRBJ2-7; 10 nucleotides line up with TRBD2. This CDR3 has 14 amino acids. Germline assignment: CDR1 SGHNT and CDR2 YYREEE (reference sequence). V was pared by 5 bases and J by 0 bases, with 2 bases of the junction left unmatched. In nucleotides, the CDR3 is TGTGCCAGCAGTAGCGGGGGGCCCTCCTACGAGCAGTACTTC. Residues: CASSSGGPSYEQYF. The entire variable domain, with the rest obtained from reference TRBV5-4 and TRBJ2-7, is as follows: ETGVTQSPTHLIKTRGQQVTLRCSSQSGHNTVSWYQQALGQGPQFIFQYYREEENGRGNFPPRFSGLQFPNYSSELNVNALELDDSALYLCASSSGGPSYEQYFGPGTRLTVT.

The chain combines TRBV5-6 with TRBJ2-7; D is perhaps TRBD1 (5 bases). Germline V gene sequence: CDR1 SGHDT, CDR2 YYEEEE. The CDR3 spans 15 residues. Trimming removed 2 bases from V and 2 bases from J, with 14 bases in between. The CDR3 DNA follows: TGTGCCAGCAGCTTCGGCCGCAGGGCCCCCTACGAGCAGTACGTC. Encoded protein: CASSFGRRAPYEQYV.

This rearrangement joins TRBV2 to TRBJ2-7; 8 nucleotides line up with TRBD1. Trimming cost V 6 bases and J 2 bases; bases outside gene matches: 6. The CDR3 covers 14 residues. The germline V gene has CDR1 SNHLY and CDR2 FYNNEI. This chain's CDR3 is CASSVSGQAYEQYF. CDR3 DNA: TGTGCCAGCAGCGTGTCGGGACAGGCCTACGAGCAGTACTTC.

J is TRBJ2-1 and V is TRBV18; D is undetermined. V lost 2 bases and J lost 7, with 9 bases in between. This CDR3 is built from 13 residues. Germline V gene sequence: CDR1 KGHSH, CDR2 LQKENI. The DNA of the CDR3 is TGTGCCAGCTCACCATCGGAGCAGAATGAGCAGTTCTTC. Protein sequence: CASSPSEQNEQFF.

The rearrangement joins TRBV5-6 to TRBJ1-2; D might be TRBD1 (6 bases). The ends were cut back, 0 bases at V and 0 bases at J, with 6 bases in the middle. This CDR3 is built from 14 residues. Germline V lookup: CDR1 SGHDT, CDR2 YYEEEE. This CDR3 is CASSLEGANYGYTF. DNA of the CDR3: TGTGCCAGCAGCTTGGAGGGGGCTAACTATGGCTACACCTTC.

The J gene is TRBJ2-3, the V gene TRBV29-1; possible D gene TRBD2, 6 bases. From germline, CDR1 is SQVTM and CDR2 ANQGSEA. Trimming cost V 7 bases and J 3 bases, with 20 bases left between them. The CDR3 consists of 15 residues. The CDR3 region has the DNA TGCAGCGCTAAGCAGTCCGGACTAAGGACAGATACGCAGTATTTT. The encoded protein is CSAKQSGLRTDTQYF.

This chain uses TRBV10-3 with TRBJ2-1; TRBD2 matches 10 bases. V was pared by 3 bases and J by 7 bases, with 9 bases of the junction left unmatched. This CDR3 comprises 16 residues. The V gene's germline CDR1 is ENHRY and CDR2 SYGVKD. The CDR3 here is CAISERASGGLNEQFF. CDR3 nucleotide sequence: TGTGCCATCAGTGAACGGGCTAGCGGGGGCCTAAATGAGCAGTTCTTC.

This clone appeared a few times. The chain employs TRBV4-3 and TRBJ1-2, with D unclear. The germline V and J ends were trimmed by 4 bases and 4 bases, with 13 bases remaining between them. The CDR3 runs 14 residues. Germline V gene lookup returns CDR1 LGHNA and CDR2 YSLEER. CDR3 sequence: CASSLGVYSYGYTF. DNA of the CDR3: TGCGCCAGCAGCCTCGGGGTGTACAGCTATGGCTACACCTTC.

In its sample, this clone was seen once. The chain links TRBV27 to TRBJ1-6, with D possibly TRBD1 on 6 matching bases. The V gene's germline CDR1 is MNHEY and CDR2 SMNVEV (reference sequence). CDR3 length equals 13 residues. V lost 5 bases and J lost 9, with 11 bases in between. The chain's CDR3 is CASSTYRVSPLHF. In DNA, the CDR3 is TGTGCCAGCAGTACCTACAGGGTTTCACCCCTCCACTTT.

The chain combines TRBV7-9 with TRBJ2-1, with TRBD2 matching 7 bases. The CDR3 totals 16 residues. Germline V lookup: CDR1 SEHNR, CDR2 FQNEAQ (reference sequence). Losses at the gene ends were 3 bases for V and 6 bases for J; bases not matched to a gene: 11. CDR3 sequence: CASSFFGGRRINEQFF. In nucleotides, the CDR3 is TGTGCCAGCAGCTTTTTCGGCGGGAGAAGGATCAATGAGCAGTTCTTC.

This rearrangement joins TRBV18 to TRBJ2-7; TRBD1 matches at 7 bases. The CDR3 spans 14 residues. Looked up from germline, CDR1 is KGHSH and CDR2 is LQKENI. The V segment lost 6 bases and the J segment 0 bases; nucleotides outside the gene matches: 5. The CDR3 DNA reads as TGTGCCAGCTCCTTCGGGACAGACTCCTACGAGCAGTACTTC. Protein: CASSFGTDSYEQYF.

The chain recombines TRBV6-1 with TRBJ2-5; 7 positions match TRBD2. CDR1 is MNHNS, CDR2 SASEGT, per germline. There are 14 residues in the CDR3. With 3 bases clipped from V and 5 bases from J, the junction kept 6 bases outside the gene matches. The CDR3 DNA follows: TGTGCCAGCAGTGATTGGGCAGCGGGGGAGACCCAGTACTTC. It yields the protein CASSDWAAGETQYF.